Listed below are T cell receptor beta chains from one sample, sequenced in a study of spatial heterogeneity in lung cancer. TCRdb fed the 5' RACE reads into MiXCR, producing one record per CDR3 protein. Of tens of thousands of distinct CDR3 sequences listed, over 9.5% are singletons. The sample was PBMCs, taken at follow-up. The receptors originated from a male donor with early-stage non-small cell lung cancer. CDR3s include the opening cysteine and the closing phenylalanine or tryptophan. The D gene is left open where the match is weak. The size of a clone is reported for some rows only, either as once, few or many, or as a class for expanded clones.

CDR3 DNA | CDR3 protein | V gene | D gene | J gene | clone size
TGTGCCAGCAGCCAGGGGGCATCGTCTAGCACAGATACGCAGTATTTT | CASSQGASSSTDTQYF | TRBV7-9 | TRBD1 | TRBJ2-3 | many
TGTGCCAGCAGTTTATACTTTGAAGCTTTCTTT | CASSLYFEAFF | TRBV12-3/TRBV12-4 | - | TRBJ1-1 | few
TGTGCCAGCAGGCCTTCGACAGGGGGCGAGGGCACTGAAGCTTTCTTT | CASRPSTGGEGTEAFF | TRBV12-3/TRBV12-4 | TRBD1 | TRBJ1-1 | many
TGTGCCAGCACCCTGGACCGATTACGAATCGTTAATGAGCAGTTCTTC | CASTLDRLRIVNEQFF | TRBV6-4 | - | TRBJ2-1 | many
TGTGCCAGCAGCTTAGATCTTCTCGGCAGGGTGGAAGCTTTCTTT | CASSLDLLGRVEAFF | TRBV11-2 | - | TRBJ1-1 | -
TGTGCCAGCAGTTTACAGGGGCGTACCTACGAGCAGTACTTC | CASSLQGRTYEQYF | TRBV28 | - | TRBJ2-7 | many
TGTGCCAGCAGTAGGGGGTCGGGTTCACCCCTCCACTTT | CASSRGSGSPLHF | TRBV6-5 | - | TRBJ1-6 | many
TGTGCCAGCAGTCGGGGGACAGGGGGTGAATCACCCCTCCACTTT | CASSRGTGGESPLHF | TRBV7-6 | TRBD1 | TRBJ1-6 | many
TGTGCCAGCAGCTTAGCCCGACTAGTCAATGAGCAGTTCTTC | CASSLARLVNEQFF | TRBV11-1 | - | TRBJ2-1 | -
TGCAGTGCTAGTTCTGTGAGGGGGCGCGAAGAGACCCAGTACTTC | CSASSVRGREETQYF | TRBV20-1 | TRBD1 | TRBJ2-5 | -
TGTGCCAGCTCCATACAGGACAGGGGGCTGGATACGCAGTATTTT | CASSIQDRGLDTQYF | TRBV18 | TRBD1 | TRBJ2-3 | many
TGTGCCAGCACCCTCACCGGACTAGCATTCAATGAGCAGTTCTTC | CASTLTGLAFNEQFF | TRBV6-6 | TRBD2 | TRBJ2-1 | -
TGTGCCAGCAGCCTTGTGGGCAATCAGCCCCAGCATTTT | CASSLVGNQPQHF | TRBV7-2 | - | TRBJ1-5 | few
TGTGCTAGTGGTTTGGTAATGGGGGGCACCGGGGAGCTGTTTTTT | CASGLVMGGTGELFF | TRBV12-5 | - | TRBJ2-2 | few
TGTGCCAGCAGCAGGGGGGCTGTAGGGAATCAGCCCCAGCATTTT | CASSRGAVGNQPQHF | TRBV28 | TRBD1 | TRBJ1-5 | once
TGTGCCAGCAGTCTAAACGGACAGTTGAACACTGAAGCTTTCTTT | CASSLNGQLNTEAFF | TRBV27 | - | TRBJ1-1 | few
TGTGCCAGCAGTTACCCGGACAGGGAAGACGAGCAGTACTTC | CASSYPDREDEQYF | TRBV6-2/TRBV6-3 | TRBD1 | TRBJ2-7 | many
TGTGCCAGCAGCCCCGGGGGTGGCTATGGCTACACCTTC | CASSPGGGYGYTF | TRBV6-5 | - | TRBJ1-2 | few
TGTGCCAGCAGCCAGCGGGACGGAGTGCAAGAGACCCAGTACTTC | CASSQRDGVQETQYF | TRBV7-2 | TRBD2 | TRBJ2-5 | many
TGTGCCAGCATTAGCTCTGGAAACACCATATATTTT | CASISSGNTIYF | TRBV7-9 | - | TRBJ1-3 | few
TGTGCCAGCAGTTCAAGAGAGGGACCCCTCGGCTACACCTTC | CASSSREGPLGYTF | TRBV27 | - | TRBJ1-2 | many
TGCAGTGCTAGAGCCCCCCACGGACCAGATTTGAAGACCCAGTACTTC | CSARAPHGPDLKTQYF | TRBV20-1 | - | TRBJ2-5 | few
TGTGCCATCAGTGAAGACGTTTGGAACGAGCAGTACTTC | CAISEDVWNEQYF | TRBV10-3 | - | TRBJ2-7 | -
TGCAGCGTTCTATCGGATGAGCAGTTCTTC | CSVLSDEQFF | TRBV29-1 | - | TRBJ2-1 | many
TGCAGTGCTAGTCGGAGGCCGAACACTGAAGCTTTCTTT | CSASRRPNTEAFF | TRBV20-1 | - | TRBJ1-1 | many
TGCAGTGCTAGATTAAGCGGGGGGGCCGCAGATACGCAGTATTTT | CSARLSGGAADTQYF | TRBV20-1 | TRBD2 | TRBJ2-3 | many
TGTGCCAGCAGCCCCGGGACGGGCGATGAAAAACTGTTTTTT | CASSPGTGDEKLFF | TRBV7-2 | - | TRBJ1-4 | many
TGCGCCAGCAGCTCCAGCGGTACTATTGGGACCGGGGAGCTGTTTTTT | CASSSSGTIGTGELFF | TRBV5-1 | - | TRBJ2-2 | -
TGTGCCAGCTCACCGACACAGACCTACGAGCAGTACTTC | CASSPTQTYEQYF | TRBV18 | - | TRBJ2-7 | -
TGTGCCAGCAGCACTGGGACGGCTGGCTACACCTTC | CASSTGTAGYTF | TRBV7-7 | - | TRBJ1-2 | few
TGTGCCAGCAGCCAACCCAGCACAGATACGCAGTATTTT | CASSQPSTDTQYF | TRBV14 | - | TRBJ2-3 | many
TGTGCCAGCTCAGTCATGGGGACTTTGCAAGAGACCCAGTACTTC | CASSVMGTLQETQYF | TRBV18 | - | TRBJ2-5 | many
TGTGCCAGCAGTTACAACAGGGGTACCGACGAGCAGTACTTC | CASSYNRGTDEQYF | TRBV6-5 | TRBD1 | TRBJ2-7 | many
TGCAGTGCCCTCGGGACAGACGAGCAGTACTTC | CSALGTDEQYF | TRBV20-1 | TRBD1 | TRBJ2-7 | many
TGTGCCAGCAGCTTGGTAGCAGCCAGCTCTGGGGCCAACGTCCTGACTTTC | CASSLVAASSGANVLTF | TRBV5-6 | - | TRBJ2-6 | many
TGTGCCAGCAGCCCTACTCTGGGCGTAGGCTCACCCCTCCACTTT | CASSPTLGVGSPLHF | TRBV5-4 | - | TRBJ1-6 | many
TGTGCCAGCAGTCGGTGGGGATGGGAGAATGAGCAGTTCTTC | CASSRWGWENEQFF | TRBV6-6 | - | TRBJ2-1 | many
TGCAGTGCTAGAGAGGTGAAAGATAGCAATCAGCCCCAGCATTTT | CSAREVKDSNQPQHF | TRBV20-1 | - | TRBJ1-5 | -
TGTGCCAGCTCACTCAGGGGGCGGAGGACTGAAGCTTTCTTT | CASSLRGRRTEAFF | TRBV18 | TRBD1 | TRBJ1-1 | -
TGTGCCAGTAGACGACAGGACGAGCAGTACTTC | CASRRQDEQYF | TRBV19 | - | TRBJ2-7 | few
TGCAGCGTTGACCACGGACTAGCGGGAGGAAGCTCCTACAATGAGCAGTTCTTC | CSVDHGLAGGSSYNEQFF | TRBV29-1 | TRBD2 | TRBJ2-1 | few
TGTGCCAGCAGTTTAGCCCTCAAGTTTGTCGGGCAGAACAATGAGCAGTTCTTC | CASSLALKFVGQNNEQFF | TRBV12-3/TRBV12-4 | - | TRBJ2-1 | many
TGTGCCAGCAGGCTCTCTTTACATGACATGAACACTGAAGCTTTCTTT | CASRLSLHDMNTEAFF | TRBV28 | - | TRBJ1-1 | many
TGCATTGCTAGAGATCCCTTTAGCGGGGGCTACACAGATACGCAGTATTTT | CIARDPFSGGYTDTQYF | TRBV20-1 | TRBD2 | TRBJ2-3 | -
TGTGCCAGCAGCTGGACAGGGGGCGGCGAGCAGTACTTC | CASSWTGGGEQYF | TRBV27 | TRBD1 | TRBJ2-7 | many
TGTGCCAGCAGCCAAGAAGACCCGATCAGGGGAGCTAACTATGGCTACACCTTC | CASSQEDPIRGANYGYTF | TRBV3-1 | - | TRBJ1-2 | -
TGCGCCAGCAGCTTGGAGGGGCCCTATGAAGCTTTCTTT | CASSLEGPYEAFF | TRBV5-1 | - | TRBJ1-1 | -
TGCAGTGCTAGAGATGTAGAGAGCACAGATACGCAGTATTTT | CSARDVESTDTQYF | TRBV20-1 | - | TRBJ2-3 | many